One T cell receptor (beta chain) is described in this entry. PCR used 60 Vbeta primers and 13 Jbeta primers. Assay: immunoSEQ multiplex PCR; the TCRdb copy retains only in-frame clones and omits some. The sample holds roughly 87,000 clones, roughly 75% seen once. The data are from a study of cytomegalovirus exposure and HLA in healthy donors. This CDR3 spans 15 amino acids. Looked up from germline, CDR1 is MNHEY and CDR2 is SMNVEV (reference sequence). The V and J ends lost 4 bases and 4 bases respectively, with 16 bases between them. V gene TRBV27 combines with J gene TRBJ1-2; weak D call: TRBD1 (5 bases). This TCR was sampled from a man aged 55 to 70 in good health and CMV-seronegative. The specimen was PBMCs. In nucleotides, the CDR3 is TGTGCCAGCAGTTGGGCGGGGAGTCAGGGCTATGGCTACACCTTC. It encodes CASSWAGSQGYGYTF.